This TCR beta chain was sequenced in a study of blood T cell repertoires in COVID-19. Study-wide context: The United States, Italy and Spain were the sources of the acute and convalescent COVID-19 samples.

Using immunoSEQ multiplex PCR, the repertoire was profiled, and TCRdb retains in-frame clones only, with some absent. This sample has around 300,000 clones, with around 85% found just once. Looked up from germline, CDR1 is SGDLS and CDR2 is YYNGEE. V was clipped by 2 bases and J by 0 bases, with 12 bases between them. This CDR3 has 16 amino acids. This clone turned up a few times. The same CDR3 is also encoded by other DNA sequences in this sample. The sequence was collected from a woman between 65 and 79 years old with acute or convalescent COVID-19. The rearrangement joins TRBV9 to TRBJ1-3, with a tentative D call TRBD1 (5 bases). The sample was peripheral blood. The CDR3 nucleotides read TGTGCCAGCAGCGTTGGGGGGACGGTCTCTGGAAACACCATATATTTT. As protein: CASSVGGTVSGNTIYF.